What follows is one T cell receptor (beta chain) and its context. No antigen is known for it. TCR beta CDR3 regions were amplified from RNA transcripts. RT-PCR was first run with HTBI primers, then multiplex PCR in a second round. TCRdb used MiXCR to reprocess the multiplex PCR reads, holding one entry per CDR3 protein. The sample consists of 300,000 to 400,000 distinct CDR3 sequences, 15% to 20% of them appearing once. These data belong to a study of Graves' ophthalmopathy and Graves' hyperthyroidism. Study summary: No treatment had been given when peripheral blood was collected at initial diagnosis.

The CDR3 sequence is 15 residues long. The germline gives CDR1 MNHNS, CDR2 SASEGT. Trimming took 2 bases from V and 3 from J, leaving 8 bases between them. Ophthalmopathic donors had moderate-to-severe activity, CAS ≥3 and NOSPECS ≥4, with disease that had lasted under 3 months. Regarding the study as a whole: Ophthalmopathy versus stable hyperthyroidism: 13-signature model gave around 90% sensitivity, around 81% specificity. Most expanded clonotypes from thyroid (those above 0.001 frequency) were also found in blood.

Source material: peripheral blood. The origin of this receptor is an adult man with Graves' ophthalmopathy. This chain uses TRBV6-1 with TRBJ1-6; TRBD1 is a possible D gene (6 bases). The CDR3 spells CASSESGDYNSPLHF. The CDR3 region has the DNA TGTGCCAGCAGTGAATCAGGGGACTATAATTCACCCCTCCACTTT.